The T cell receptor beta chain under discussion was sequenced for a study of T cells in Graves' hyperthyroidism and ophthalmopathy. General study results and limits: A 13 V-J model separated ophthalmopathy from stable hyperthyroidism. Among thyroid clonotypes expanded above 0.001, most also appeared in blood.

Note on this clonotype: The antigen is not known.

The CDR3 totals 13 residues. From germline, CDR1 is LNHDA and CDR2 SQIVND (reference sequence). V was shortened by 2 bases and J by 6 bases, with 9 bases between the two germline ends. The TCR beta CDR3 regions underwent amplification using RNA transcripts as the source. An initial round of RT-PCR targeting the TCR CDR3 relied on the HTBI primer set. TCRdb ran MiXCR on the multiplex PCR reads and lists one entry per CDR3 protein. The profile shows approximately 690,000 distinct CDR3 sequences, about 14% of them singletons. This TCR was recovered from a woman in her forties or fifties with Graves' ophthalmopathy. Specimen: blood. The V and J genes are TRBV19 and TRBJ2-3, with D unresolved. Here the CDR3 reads CASSISREDTQYF. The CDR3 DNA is TGTGCCAGTAGTATAAGTCGAGAGGATACGCAGTATTTT.